This T cell receptor beta chain is drawn from a study of CD8+CD57+ T cells in acquired aplastic anemia. At the level of the study: On average, sorted CD4+ and CD8+ cells gave roughly 3 ug of DNA. Study findings and constraints: Some 28 sequences, all CD8+ CDR3, were shared between patients and controls.

This CDR3 spans 15 amino acids. The V end was cut by 2 bases, the J end by 3 bases, with 14 bases between. From germline, CDR1 is LNHDA and CDR2 SQIVND (reference sequence). Patients picked for sequencing had shown CD8+CD57+ cell expansion detected by flow cytometry. Of note for this clonotype: Its antigen is still unknown.

TCR beta VDJ and CDR3 profiles were obtained from a genomic DNA template. A single record per CDR3 protein comes from TCRdb applying MiXCR to the reads. The sample holds 150,000 to 200,000 distinct CDR3 sequences; 40% to 60% are singletons and the top ten take over 25%. Material for sequencing was sorted CD4+, CD8+, or CD8+CD57+ T cells (not recorded which) from PBMCs. This chain links TRBV19 with TRBJ2-7; no reliable D call. The clonotype comes from a human donor with aplastic anemia. DNA for the CDR3: TGTGCCAGTAGTATAACGTCCGGCAGCAGCTACGAGCAGTACTTC. It codes for CASSITSGSSYEQYF.